This record concerns one T cell receptor beta chain sequence. As processed by the authors: Nucleated cell number was recorded as an estimate derived from reference gene primer amplification. The method was immunoSEQ multiplex PCR; TCRdb's version includes in-frame clones alone and lacks a portion of them. The V and J calls and clone size come from that table; D and trimming were worked out from the DNA. Of around 80,000 clones in the sample, 80% were seen once. The sample belongs to a study of blood T cell repertoires in COVID-19. Turning to the study itself: Whether acute or convalescent, the COVID-19 samples came from the United States, Italy and Spain. Nucleic acid was either cDNA or gDNA, and it came from T cells, B-cell-depleted T cells, or PBMCs.

The CDR3 totals 13 residues. Germline V gene lookup returns CDR1 MNHEY and CDR2 SVGEGT. V lost 2 bases and J 6 bases, leaving 11 bases between the germline ends. The clonotype was recovered from a woman aged 70-85 years with acute or convalescent COVID-19. Sequenced: peripheral blood. This sequence joins TRBV6-2 or TRBV6-3 and TRBJ2-7; D unclear. The DNA for the CDR3 is TGTGCCAGCAGTTACCCGTACACCTCCGAGCAGTACTTC. It encodes CASSYPYTSEQYF.